A single sample gave rise to the 13 T cell receptor beta chains below, sequenced in a study of shared clonotypes between healthy human individuals. CD8 cells classed as naive were CD45RO-negative and positively selected for CCR7, excluding terminally differentiated effector memory CD45RA+ cells. Generated by immunoSEQ multiplex PCR, the TCRdb table keeps only in-frame clones and is missing some. The table includes about 2.1 million clones, 93% detected once. The material sequenced was naive CD8+ T cells from PBMCs. The receptor set was obtained from a man aged 18 to 29 in good health. Some clones in this sample may be carry-over from other donors' samples.

DNA for the CDR3: TGTGCCAGCAGCACCGGTAGGGAGGGGAACACTGAAGCTTTCTTT. Amino acids: CASSTGREGNTEAFF. The chain couples TRBV9 to TRBJ1-1; D ambiguous. The germline CDR1 and CDR2 sequences are SGDLS and YYNGEE. Trimming removed 4 bases at V and 1 base at J, with 14 bases between. This CDR3 is built from 15 residues. The variable domain in full, completed from reference TRBV9 and TRBJ1-1, reads DSGVTQTPKHLITATGQRVTLRCSPRSGDLSVYWYQQSLDQGLQFLIQYYNGEERAKGNILERFSAQQFPDLHSELNLSSLELGDSALYFCASSTGREGNTEAFFGQGTRLTVV.

This clone was counted once. J is TRBJ2-1 and V is TRBV19; either TRBD1 or TRBD2 may supply D (5 bases each). This CDR3 has 17 residues. Trimming left V 10 bases short and J 0 bases short, with 22 bases between. Germline assignment: CDR1 LNHDA and CDR2 SQIVND (reference sequence). The CDR3 reads CANGGAAEFSSYNEQFF. CDR3 sequence (DNA): TGTGCCAATGGGGGAGCGGCAGAATTCAGCTCCTACAATGAGCAGTTCTTC.

CDR3 loop: CASSLYRTDAYNEQFF. CDR3 DNA sequence: TGTGCCAGCAGCCTTTACCGGACAGATGCCTACAATGAGCAGTTCTTC. The rearrangement links TRBV9 to TRBJ2-1, with a tentative D call TRBD1 (6 bases). The CDR3 sequence is 16 residues long. Trimming pared 4 bases from V and 2 bases from J, leaving 16 bases between. CDR1 SGDLS and CDR2 YYNGEE come from the germline V gene. The whole variable domain, filled in from reference TRBV9 and TRBJ2-1, reads DSGVTQTPKHLITATGQRVTLRCSPRSGDLSVYWYQQSLDQGLQFLIQYYNGEERAKGNILERFSAQQFPDLHSELNLSSLELGDSALYFCASSLYRTDAYNEQFFGPGTRLTVL.

The chain joins TRBV7-9 to TRBJ2-4, with TRBD2 as a possible D gene (6 bases). Between the trimmed V and J ends, which lost 1 base and 0 bases, there was a span of 10 bases. This CDR3 has 16 amino acids. Germline V gene lookup returns CDR1 SEHNR and CDR2 FQNEAQ (reference sequence). CDR3 sequence reads: CASSLEEGLAKNIQYF. CDR3 DNA sequence: TGTGCCAGCAGCTTAGAGGAGGGGCTAGCCAAAAACATTCAGTACTTC.

The rearrangement joins TRBV7-3 to TRBJ2-2; no clear D gene. Trimming took off 8 bases at V and 0 bases at J, with 4 bases between the two ends. CDR3 size: 12 residues. Germline CDR1 and CDR2: SGHTA and FQGTGA. The CDR3 coding sequence is TGTGCCAGCGCCGCGAACACCGGGGAGCTGTTTTTT. Translated: CASAANTGELFF.

This chain uses TRBV15 with TRBJ1-1; D is uncertain. The V gene lost 1 base and the J gene lost 2 bases, with 14 bases spanning the gap. Germline-derived CDR1 and CDR2 are LNHNV and YYDKDF (reference sequence). The length of the CDR3 is 16 residues. CDR3 region: CATSRGLLEVNTEAFF. The CDR3 bases are TGTGCCACCAGCAGAGGGTTGCTGGAGGTCAACACTGAAGCTTTCTTT.

V is TRBV27 and J is TRBJ2-5; D may be TRBD1 (6 bases). The germline gives CDR1 MNHEY, CDR2 SMNVEV (reference sequence). Trimming removed 7 bases from V and 5 bases from J, with 26 bases in between. The CDR3 extends over 17 amino acids. The CDR3 bases are TGTGCCAGCACCCCCTGGGGCCGCAGGGGAGTTCGGGAGACCCAGTACTTC. Protein: CASTPWGRRGVRETQYF.

The chain employs TRBV18 and TRBJ2-7; D tentatively fits TRBD1 or TRBD2 (5 bases each). The V end was cut by 0 bases, the J end by 1 base, with 13 bases between. Germline-derived CDR1 and CDR2 are KGHSH and LQKENI. This CDR3 is 16 amino acids long. In DNA form, the CDR3 reads TGTGCCAGCTCACCACCTAAGGGGACCCAGTCCTACGAGCAGTACTTC. This sequence encodes CASSPPKGTQSYEQYF. Combining the CDR3 with reference TRBV18 and TRBJ2-7 gives the whole variable domain NAGVMQNPRHLVRRRGQEARLRCSPMKGHSHVYWYRQLPEEGLKFMVYLQKENIIDESGMPKERFSAEFPKEGPSILRIQQVVRGDSAAYFCASSPPKGTQSYEQYFGPGTRLTVT.

The chain has TRBV7-9 and TRBJ1-1, with no clear D. With 4 bases removed from V and 2 bases from J, the gap between germline ends came to 14 bases. The CDR3 length is 15 residues. Looked up from germline, CDR1 is SEHNR and CDR2 is FQNEAQ (reference sequence). The DNA for the CDR3 is TGTGCCAGCAGCTCATTGGCTGGGTCAAACACTGAAGCTTTCTTT. Its translation is CASSSLAGSNTEAFF.

The chain recombines TRBV6-5 with TRBJ1-2, with a possible D match to TRBD1 (6 bases). The germline V and J ends were trimmed by 2 bases and 4 bases, with 11 bases remaining between them. Germline CDR1 and CDR2: MNHEY and SVGAGI. The CDR3 covers 14 residues. For the CDR3, the DNA is TGTGCCAGCAGTTACCAACAGGGCAGCTATGGCTACACCTTC. It yields the protein CASSYQQGSYGYTF.

V gene TRBV15 combines with J gene TRBJ2-1, with 10 bases that match TRBD1. V lost 3 bases to trimming and J lost 3 bases; unmatched junction nucleotides: 5. This CDR3 region has 16 residues. Germline V lookup: CDR1 LNHNV, CDR2 YYDKDF (reference sequence). In nucleotides, the CDR3 is TGTGCCACCAGCAGGCTGACAGGGGGCATCTACAATGAGCAGTTCTTC. It is translated as CATSRLTGGIYNEQFF.

J is TRBJ2-3 and V is TRBV2; D may be TRBD1 (6 bases). V was shortened by 0 bases and J by 5 bases, with 15 bases between the two germline ends. This CDR3 has 16 amino acids. Germline CDR1 SNHLY, CDR2 FYNNEI. DNA for the CDR3: TGTGCCAGCAGTGAAGCGCTAACCCGCAGGGGAGATACGCAGTATTTT. This sequence encodes CASSEALTRRGDTQYF. Full variable domain (missing parts from reference TRBV2 and TRBJ2-3): EPEVTQTPSHQVTQMGQEVILRCVPISNHLYFYWYRQILGQKVEFLVSFYNNEISEKSEIFDDQFSVERPDGSNFTLKIRSTKLEDSAMYFCASSEALTRRGDTQYFGPGTRLTVL.

This chain links TRBV7-9 with TRBJ2-2; TRBD2 matches at 9 bases. There are 18 residues in the CDR3. Trimming cost V 7 bases and J 6 bases; bases outside gene matches: 18. CDR1 and CDR2 from the germline V gene are SEHNR and FQNEAQ (reference sequence). The CDR3 nucleotides are TGTGCCAGCATCAACACGGGCGGGAGGGCCTTCTTTCCCGGGGAGCTGTTTTTT. As protein: CASINTGGRAFFPGELFF.